The next 4 T cell receptor beta chains were all read from a single sample in a study of cytomegalovirus exposure and HLA in healthy donors. The PCR was carried out with 60 Vbeta primers and 13 Jbeta primers. The protocol was immunoSEQ multiplex PCR, while the TCRdb copy is restricted to in-frame clones and leaves out a portion. The repertoire has under 150,000 clones, more than 75% of them found once; the top ten carry around 5.9%. Sequencing was carried out using PBMCs. The origin of the receptors is a woman aged 40-49 years in good health and CMV-seropositive.

The rearrangement joins TRBV11-3 to TRBJ2-5; 10 bases line up with TRBD2. The end of the DNA fits TRBJ2-7 better, so the J call may be wrong. The CDR3 has 15 amino acids. Per germline, CDR1 SGHNT and CDR2 YENEEA. DNA for the CDR3: TGTGCCAGCAGCCCTCGAGCTAGCGGGAGCACCGAGCAGTACTTC. Translated, it gives CASSPRASGSTEQYF.

The V call is TRBV7-2, the J call TRBJ1-1; 8 bases fit TRBD1. Looked up from germline, CDR1 is SGHTA and CDR2 is FQGNSA. The CDR3 loop spans 17 amino acids. With 2 bases clipped from V and 1 base from J, the junction kept 9 bases outside the gene matches. CDR3: CASSLRNSGTGNTEAFF. CDR3 DNA sequence: TGTGCCAGCAGCTTAAGAAATTCCGGGACAGGGAACACTGAAGCTTTCTTT.

This chain connects TRBV6-5 to TRBJ2-1, with 7 bases fitting TRBD2. Looked up from germline, CDR1 is MNHEY and CDR2 is SVGAGI. The CDR3 consists of 16 residues. The V gene end was trimmed by 0 bases and the J gene end by 7 bases; junction bases not matched to a gene: 9. CDR3: CASSYSRSGIMNEQFF. As DNA, the CDR3 is TGTGCCAGCAGTTACTCGAGAAGCGGGATTATGAATGAGCAGTTCTTC.

The J gene is TRBJ2-2, the V gene TRBV6-6; perhaps TRBD2 as D (6 bases). Germline-derived CDR1 and CDR2 are MNHNY and SVGAGI (reference sequence). This CDR3 is 15 amino acids long. The V gene lost 5 bases and the J gene lost 0 bases, with 10 bases spanning the gap. In nucleotides, the CDR3 is TGTGCCAGCAGTCTCGCGGGGCCGAACACCGGGGAGCTGTTTTTT. As protein: CASSLAGPNTGELFF.